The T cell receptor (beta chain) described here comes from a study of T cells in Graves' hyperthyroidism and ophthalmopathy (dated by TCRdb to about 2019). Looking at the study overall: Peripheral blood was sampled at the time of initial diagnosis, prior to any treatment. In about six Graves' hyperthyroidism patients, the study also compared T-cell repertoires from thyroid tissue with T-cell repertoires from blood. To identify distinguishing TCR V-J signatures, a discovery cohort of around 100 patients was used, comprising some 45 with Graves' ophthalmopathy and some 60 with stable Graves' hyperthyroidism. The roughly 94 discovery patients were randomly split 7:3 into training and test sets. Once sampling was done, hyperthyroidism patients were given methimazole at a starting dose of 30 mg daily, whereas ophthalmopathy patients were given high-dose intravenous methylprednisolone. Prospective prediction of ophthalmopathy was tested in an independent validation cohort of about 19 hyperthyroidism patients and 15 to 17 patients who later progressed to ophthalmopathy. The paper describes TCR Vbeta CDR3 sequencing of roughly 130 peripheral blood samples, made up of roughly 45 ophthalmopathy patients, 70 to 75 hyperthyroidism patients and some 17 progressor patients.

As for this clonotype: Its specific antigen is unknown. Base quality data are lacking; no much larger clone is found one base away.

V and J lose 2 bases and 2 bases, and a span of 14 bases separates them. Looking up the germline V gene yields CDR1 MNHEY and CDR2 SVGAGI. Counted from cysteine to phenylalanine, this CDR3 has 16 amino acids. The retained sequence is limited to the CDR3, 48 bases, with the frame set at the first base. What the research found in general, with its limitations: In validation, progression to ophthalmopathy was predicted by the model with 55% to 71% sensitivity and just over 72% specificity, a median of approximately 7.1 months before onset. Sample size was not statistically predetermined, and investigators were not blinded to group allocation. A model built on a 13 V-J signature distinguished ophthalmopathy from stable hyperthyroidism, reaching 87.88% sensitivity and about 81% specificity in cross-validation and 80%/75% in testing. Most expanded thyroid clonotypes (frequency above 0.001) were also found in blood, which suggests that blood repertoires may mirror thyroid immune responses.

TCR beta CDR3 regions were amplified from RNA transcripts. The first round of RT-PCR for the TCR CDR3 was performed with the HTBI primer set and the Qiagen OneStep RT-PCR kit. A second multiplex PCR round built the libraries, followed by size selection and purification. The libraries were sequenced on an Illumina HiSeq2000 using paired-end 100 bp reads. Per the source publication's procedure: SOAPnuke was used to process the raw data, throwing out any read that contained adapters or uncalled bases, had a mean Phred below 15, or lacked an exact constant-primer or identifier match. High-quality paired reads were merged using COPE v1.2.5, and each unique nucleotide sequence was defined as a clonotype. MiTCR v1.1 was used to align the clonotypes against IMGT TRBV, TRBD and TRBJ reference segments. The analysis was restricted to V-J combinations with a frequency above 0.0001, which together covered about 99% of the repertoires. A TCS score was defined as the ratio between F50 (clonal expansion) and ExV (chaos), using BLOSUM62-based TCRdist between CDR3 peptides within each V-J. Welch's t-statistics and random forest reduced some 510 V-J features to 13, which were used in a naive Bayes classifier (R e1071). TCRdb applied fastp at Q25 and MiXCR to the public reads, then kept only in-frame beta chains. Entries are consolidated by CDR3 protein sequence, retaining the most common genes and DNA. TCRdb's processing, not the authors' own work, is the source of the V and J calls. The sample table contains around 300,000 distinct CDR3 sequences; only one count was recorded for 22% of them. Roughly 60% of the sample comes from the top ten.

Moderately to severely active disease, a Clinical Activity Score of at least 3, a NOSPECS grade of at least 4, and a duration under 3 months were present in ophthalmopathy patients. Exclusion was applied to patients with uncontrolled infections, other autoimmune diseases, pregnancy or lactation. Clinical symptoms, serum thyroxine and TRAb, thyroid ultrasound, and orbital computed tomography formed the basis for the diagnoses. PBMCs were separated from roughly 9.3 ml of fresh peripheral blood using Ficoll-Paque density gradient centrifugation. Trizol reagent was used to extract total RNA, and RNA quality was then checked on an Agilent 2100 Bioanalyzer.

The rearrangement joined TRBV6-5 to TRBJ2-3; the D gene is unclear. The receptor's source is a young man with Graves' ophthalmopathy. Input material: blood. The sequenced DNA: TGTGCCAGCAGTTACGCTTACCCCGGTCCCACAGATACGCAGTATTTT. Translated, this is CASSYAYPGPTDTQYF.